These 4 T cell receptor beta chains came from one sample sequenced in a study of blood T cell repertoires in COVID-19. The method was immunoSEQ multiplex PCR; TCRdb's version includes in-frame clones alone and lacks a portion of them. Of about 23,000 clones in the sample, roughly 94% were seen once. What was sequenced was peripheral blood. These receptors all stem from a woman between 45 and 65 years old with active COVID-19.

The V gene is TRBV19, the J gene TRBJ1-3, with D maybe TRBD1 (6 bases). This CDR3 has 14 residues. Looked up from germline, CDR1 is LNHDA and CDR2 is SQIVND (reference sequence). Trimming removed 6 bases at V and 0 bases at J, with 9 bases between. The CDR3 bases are TGTGCCAGTAGACCAGGGGCCTCTGGAAACACCATATATTTT. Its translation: CASRPGASGNTIYF. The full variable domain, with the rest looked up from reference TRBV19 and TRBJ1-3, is DGGITQSPKYLFRKEGQNVTLSCEQNLNHDAMYWYRQDPGQGLRLIYYSQIVNDFQKGDIAEGYSVSREKKESFPLTVTSAQKNPTAFYLCASRPGASGNTIYFGEGSWLTVV.

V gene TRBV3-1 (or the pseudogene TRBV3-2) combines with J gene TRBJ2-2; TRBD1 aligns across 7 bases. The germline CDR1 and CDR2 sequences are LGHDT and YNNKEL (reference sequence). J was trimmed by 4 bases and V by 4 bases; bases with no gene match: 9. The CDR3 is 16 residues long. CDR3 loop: CASSPYSGQTTGELFF. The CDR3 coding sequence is TGTGCCAGCAGCCCCTACTCGGGACAGACCACCGGGGAGCTGTTTTTT.

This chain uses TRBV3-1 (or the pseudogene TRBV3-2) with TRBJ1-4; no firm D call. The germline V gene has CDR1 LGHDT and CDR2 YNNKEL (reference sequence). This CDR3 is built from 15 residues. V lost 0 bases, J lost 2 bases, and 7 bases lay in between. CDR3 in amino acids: CASSQEAATNEKLFF. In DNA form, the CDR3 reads TGTGCCAGCAGCCAAGAGGCGGCTACTAATGAAAAACTGTTTTTT.

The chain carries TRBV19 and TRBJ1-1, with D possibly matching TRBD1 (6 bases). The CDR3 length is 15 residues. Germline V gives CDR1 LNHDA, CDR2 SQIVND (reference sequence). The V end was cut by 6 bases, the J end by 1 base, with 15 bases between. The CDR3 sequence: CASRTGQSGNTEAFF. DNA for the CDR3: TGTGCCAGTAGAACCGGACAGTCCGGGAACACTGAAGCTTTCTTT.